Following are 15 T cell receptor beta chains from one sample sequenced in a study of blood T cell repertoires in COVID-19. The assay was immunoSEQ multiplex PCR, and TCRdb's table has in-frame clones only and misses some. The table has under 200,000 clones, almost 85% seen once. Sequencing input: peripheral blood. These receptors originate from a man aged 35 to 55 who had recovered from COVID-19.

The CDR3 is CASSPTSRTVYGYTF. Written as DNA, the CDR3 is TGTGCCAGCAGCCCCACTTCTAGGACAGTCTATGGCTACACCTTC. V and J are TRBV9 and TRBJ1-2, with D possibly being TRBD1 (6 bases). CDR3 length equals 15 residues. Germline V gene lookup returns CDR1 SGDLS and CDR2 YYNGEE. V lost 4 bases and J 4 bases, leaving 17 bases between the germline ends.

The chain employs TRBV2 and TRBJ1-4; no clear D. Germline V gene data show CDR1 as SNHLY and CDR2 as FYNNEI. Trimming cost V 7 bases and J 4 bases, with 7 bases left between them. The CDR3 is 12 amino acids. CDR3 bases: TGTGCCAGCACCGTCGGTAATGAAAAACTGTTTTTT. Residues: CASTVGNEKLFF. Full variable domain (remainder filled in from reference TRBV2 and TRBJ1-4): EPEVTQTPSHQVTQMGQEVILRCVPISNHLYFYWYRQILGQKVEFLVSFYNNEISEKSEIFDDQFSVERPDGSNFTLKIRSTKLEDSAMYFCASTVGNEKLFFGSGTQLSVL.

The chain joins TRBV19 to TRBJ2-5, with 8 bases that match TRBD1. V shed 3 bases and J 5 bases; nucleotides not matched to a gene: 8. The length of the CDR3 is 15 residues. Germline V gives CDR1 LNHDA, CDR2 SQIVND (reference sequence). The CDR3 region has the DNA TGTGCCAGTAGTATTGCTCAGGGGGCGGGGGAGACCCAGTACTTC. Encoded protein: CASSIAQGAGETQYF.

J is TRBJ2-3 and V is TRBV4-3, with TRBD2 identical over 9 bases. After removal of 0 bases from V and 4 bases from J, the junction contained 8 bases not matched to a gene. CDR1 is LGHNA, CDR2 YSLEER, per germline. The CDR3 has 17 residues. CDR3 amino acids: CASSQDQAGGIADTQYF. The CDR3 coding sequence is TGCGCCAGCAGCCAAGATCAAGCGGGAGGAATCGCAGATACGCAGTATTTT.

The sample holds one count of this clone. The V and J genes are TRBV4-3 and TRBJ1-4, with no clear D. Looked up from germline, CDR1 is LGHNA and CDR2 is YSLEER. This CDR3 spans 13 amino acids. The germline V and J ends were trimmed by 4 bases and 5 bases, with 8 bases remaining between them. The CDR3 DNA reads TGCGCCAGCAGCCGTTATGTGAATGAAAAACTGTTTTTT. Encoded protein: CASSRYVNEKLFF.

This clone has a count of ten or more. This chain's CDR3 is CASSLDRGTINEKLFF. The DNA for the CDR3 is TGCGCCAGCAGCCTGGACAGGGGGACCATTAATGAAAAACTGTTTTTT. The rearrangement uses TRBV4-1 and TRBJ1-4, with TRBD1 matching over 10 bases. This CDR3 is built from 16 residues. CDR1 and CDR2 (germline): MGHRA, YSYEKL. J lost 4 bases, V lost 4 bases, and 6 bases had no gene match.

This clone was detected many times. The V and J genes are TRBV5-3 and TRBJ1-5, with 8 bases lining up with TRBD1. TRBV5-3 is treated as an ORF (open reading frame) with a function not yet certain. The CDR3 has 15 amino acids. V shed 3 bases, J shed 6 bases, and the junction held 8 bases outside the gene matches. In DNA, the CDR3 is TGTGCCAGAAGCTACCAAACAGGGGGTAGTCAGCCCCAGCATTTT. Its translation is CARSYQTGGSQPQHF.

The rearrangement uses TRBV28 and TRBJ2-7; a weak D match, TRBD1 (5 bases). V was trimmed by 3 bases and J by 0 bases, leaving 15 bases between them. The CDR3 consists of 16 residues. CDR1 is MDHEN and CDR2 is SYDVKM in the germline V gene. CDR3 nucleotide sequence: TGTGCCAGCAGTTTGAAAGGGGCAGTGGTCTCCTACGAGCAGTACTTC. Protein sequence: CASSLKGAVVSYEQYF.

V is TRBV7-6 and J is TRBJ2-7, with 16 bases identical to TRBD2. Losses at the gene ends were 5 bases for V and 5 bases for J; bases not matched to a gene: 3. Germline loops: CDR1 SGHVS, CDR2 FNYEAQ. The CDR3 contains 15 residues. CDR3 loop: CASSPGLAGGDEQYF. Here the CDR3 DNA reads TGTGCCAGCAGCCCGGGACTAGCGGGAGGGGACGAGCAGTACTTC.

This sequence joins TRBV6-2 or TRBV6-3 and TRBJ2-5; a possible D gene is TRBD2 (5 bases). Trimming took 6 bases from V and 4 from J, leaving 12 bases between them. Per germline, CDR1 MNHEY and CDR2 SVGEGT. This CDR3 contains 13 residues. The CDR3, as DNA: TGTGCCAGCAGGCCTGGAGGCGGAGAGACCCAGTACTTC. Translating it yields CASRPGGGETQYF.

The J gene is TRBJ1-5, the V gene TRBV7-2; 9 bases are shared with TRBD1. The CDR3 covers 17 residues. Germline V gene lookup returns CDR1 SGHTA and CDR2 FQGNSA. With 2 bases clipped from V and 5 bases from J, the junction kept 10 bases outside the gene matches. This CDR3 is CASSLNRGLGADQPQHF. The CDR3 region has the DNA TGTGCCAGCAGCTTAAACAGGGGGCTAGGCGCCGATCAGCCCCAGCATTTT.

The sample holds a few counts of this clone. V is TRBV19 and J is TRBJ1-2; D not resolved. Germline V gene lookup returns CDR1 LNHDA and CDR2 SQIVND (reference sequence). Deletions cut 7 bases from V and 2 bases from J, with 11 bases between. This CDR3 is built from 13 residues. CDR3 protein: CASTPHGNYGYTF. The CDR3 DNA reads as TGTGCCAGTACCCCCCACGGGAACTATGGCTACACCTTC.

This rearrangement joins TRBV6-6 to TRBJ2-7; 9 bases are shared with TRBD1. Per germline, CDR1 MNHNY and CDR2 SVGAGI (reference sequence). The CDR3 is made up of 14 amino acids. V lost 6 bases to trimming and J lost 5 bases; unmatched junction nucleotides: 8. The CDR3 sequence is CASSSGTGWHEQYF. In DNA form, the CDR3 reads TGTGCCAGCAGCTCCGGGACAGGGTGGCACGAGCAGTACTTC.

The rearrangement uses TRBV7-9 and TRBJ2-7; D ambiguous. The CDR3 is 12 residues long. The germline CDR1 and CDR2 sequences are SEHNR and FQNEAQ (reference sequence). The V and J ends lost 2 bases and 6 bases respectively, with 8 bases between them. The CDR3 nucleotides are TGTGCCAGCAGCTTACAGTCTGGCGAGCAGTACTTC. The encoded protein is CASSLQSGEQYF.

This clone showed up just once. The chain joins TRBV27 to TRBJ1-5, with D possibly being TRBD1 (6 bases). This CDR3 region has 17 residues. Germline V lookup: CDR1 MNHEY, CDR2 SMNVEV (reference sequence). Trimming removed 2 bases at V and 2 bases at J, with 16 bases between. CDR3 DNA: TGTGCCAGCAGTTTAAGGAGTACAGGGTTGGGCAATCAGCCCCAGCATTTT. Translation: CASSLRSTGLGNQPQHF.